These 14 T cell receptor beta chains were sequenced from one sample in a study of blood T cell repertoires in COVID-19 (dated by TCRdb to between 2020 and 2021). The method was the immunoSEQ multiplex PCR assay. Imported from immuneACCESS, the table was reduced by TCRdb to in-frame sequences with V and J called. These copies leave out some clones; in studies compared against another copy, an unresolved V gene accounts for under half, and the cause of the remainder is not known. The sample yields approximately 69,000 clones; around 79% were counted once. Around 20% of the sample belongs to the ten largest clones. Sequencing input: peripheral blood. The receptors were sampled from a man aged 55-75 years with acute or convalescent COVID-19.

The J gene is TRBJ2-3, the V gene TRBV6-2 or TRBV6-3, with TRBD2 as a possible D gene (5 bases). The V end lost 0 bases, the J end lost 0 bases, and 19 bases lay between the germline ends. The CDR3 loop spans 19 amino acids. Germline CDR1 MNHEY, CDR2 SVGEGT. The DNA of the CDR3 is TGTGCCAGCAGTTACTCCAGTGGTGGCGTCGGCGGGAGCACAGATACGCAGTATTTT. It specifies CASSYSSGGVGGSTDTQYF.

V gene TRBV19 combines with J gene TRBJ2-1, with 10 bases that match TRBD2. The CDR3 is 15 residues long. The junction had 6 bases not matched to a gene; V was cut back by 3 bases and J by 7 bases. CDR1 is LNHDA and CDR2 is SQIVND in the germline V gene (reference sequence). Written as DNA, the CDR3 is TGTGCCAGTAGTATCCCTAGCGGGAGACGGAATGAGCAGTTCTTC. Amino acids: CASSIPSGRRNEQFF. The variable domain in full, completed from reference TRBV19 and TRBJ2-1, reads DGGITQSPKYLFRKEGQNVTLSCEQNLNHDAMYWYRQDPGQGLRLIYYSQIVNDFQKGDIAEGYSVSREKKESFPLTVTSAQKNPTAFYLCASSIPSGRRNEQFFGPGTRLTVL.

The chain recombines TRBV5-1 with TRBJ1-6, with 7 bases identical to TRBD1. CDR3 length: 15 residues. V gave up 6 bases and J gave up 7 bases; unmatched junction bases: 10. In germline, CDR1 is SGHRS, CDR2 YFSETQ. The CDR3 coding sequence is TGCGCCAGCACCCAAGGACAGGTTTCCAATTCACCCCTCCACTTT. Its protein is CASTQGQVSNSPLHF.

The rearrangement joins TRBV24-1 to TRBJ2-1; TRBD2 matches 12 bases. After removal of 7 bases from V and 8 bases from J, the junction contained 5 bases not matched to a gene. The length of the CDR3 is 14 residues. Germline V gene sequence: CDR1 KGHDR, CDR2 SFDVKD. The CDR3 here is CATSLAGGPHEQFF. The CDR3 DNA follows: TGTGCCACCAGCCTAGCGGGAGGGCCCCATGAGCAGTTCTTC.

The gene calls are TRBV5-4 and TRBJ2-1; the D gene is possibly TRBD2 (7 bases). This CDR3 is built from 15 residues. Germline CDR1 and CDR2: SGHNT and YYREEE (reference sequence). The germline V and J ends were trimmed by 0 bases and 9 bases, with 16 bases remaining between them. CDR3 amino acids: CASSLGGGDRGEQFF. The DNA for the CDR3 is TGTGCCAGCAGCTTGGGGGGGGGCGATCGTGGTGAGCAGTTCTTC. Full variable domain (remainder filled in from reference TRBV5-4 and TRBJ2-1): ETGVTQSPTHLIKTRGQQVTLRCSSQSGHNTVSWYQQALGQGPQFIFQYYREEENGRGNFPPRFSGLQFPNYSSELNVNALELDDSALYLCASSLGGGDRGEQFFGPGTRLTVL.

DNA for the CDR3: TGTGCTAGTGGTTACGACGGGCCGGGGGGAAACACCATATATTTT. It is translated as CASGYDGPGGNTIYF. The chain recombines TRBV12-5 with TRBJ1-3; D ambiguous. Germline values: CDR1 LGHNT, CDR2 FRNRAP. The CDR3 loop spans 15 amino acids. V lost 4 bases and J 4 bases, leaving 14 bases between the germline ends.

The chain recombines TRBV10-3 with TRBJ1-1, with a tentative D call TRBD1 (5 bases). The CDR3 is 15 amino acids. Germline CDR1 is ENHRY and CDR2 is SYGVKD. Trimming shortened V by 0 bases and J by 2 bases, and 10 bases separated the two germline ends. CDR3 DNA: TGTGCCATCAGTGAGTCGCCAGGGCCCAACACTGAAGCTTTCTTT. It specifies CAISESPGPNTEAFF.

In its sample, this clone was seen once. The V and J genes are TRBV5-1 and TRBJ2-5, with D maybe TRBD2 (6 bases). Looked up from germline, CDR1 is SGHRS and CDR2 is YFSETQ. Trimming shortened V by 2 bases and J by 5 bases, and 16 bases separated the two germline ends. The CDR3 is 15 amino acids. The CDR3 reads CASSLGTQSGETQYF. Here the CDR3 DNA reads TGCGCCAGCAGCTTAGGGACTCAATCGGGCGAGACCCAGTACTTC. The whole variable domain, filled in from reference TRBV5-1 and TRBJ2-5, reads KAGVTQTPRYLIKTRGQQVTLSCSPISGHRSVSWYQQTPGQGLQFLFEYFSETQRNKGNFPGRFSGRQFSNSRSEMNVSTLELGDSALYLCASSLGTQSGETQYFGPGTRLLVL.

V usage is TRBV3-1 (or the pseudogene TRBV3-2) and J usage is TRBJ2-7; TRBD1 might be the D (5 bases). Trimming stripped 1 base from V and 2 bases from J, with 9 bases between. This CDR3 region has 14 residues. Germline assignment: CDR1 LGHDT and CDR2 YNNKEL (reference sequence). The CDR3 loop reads CASSQVLQAYEQYF. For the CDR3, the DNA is TGTGCCAGCAGCCAAGTCCTACAGGCCTACGAGCAGTACTTC.

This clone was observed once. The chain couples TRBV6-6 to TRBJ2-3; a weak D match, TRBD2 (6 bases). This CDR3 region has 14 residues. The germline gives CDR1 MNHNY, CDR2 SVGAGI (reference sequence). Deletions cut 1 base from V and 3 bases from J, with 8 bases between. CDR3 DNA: TGTGCCAGCAGTTACTATAGCGGTACAGATACGCAGTATTTT. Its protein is CASSYYSGTDTQYF.

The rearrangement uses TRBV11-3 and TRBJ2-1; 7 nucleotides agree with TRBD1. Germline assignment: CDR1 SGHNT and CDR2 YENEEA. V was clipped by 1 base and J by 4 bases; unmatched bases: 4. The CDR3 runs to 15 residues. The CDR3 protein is CASSLGQGPYNEQFF. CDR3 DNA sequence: TGTGCCAGCAGCTTAGGACAGGGTCCGTACAATGAGCAGTTCTTC.

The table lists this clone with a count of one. The CDR3 loop is CASSQDRVKGSPLHF. CDR3 coding DNA: TGTGCCAGCAGCCAGGACAGGGTCAAAGGTTCACCCCTCCACTTT. The chain links TRBV3-1 (or the pseudogene TRBV3-2) to TRBJ1-6, with 8 positions matching TRBD1. V dropped 3 bases and J dropped 9; count of bases not matched to a gene: 7. Germline CDR1 LGHDT, CDR2 YNNKEL (reference sequence). The CDR3 is 15 residues long.

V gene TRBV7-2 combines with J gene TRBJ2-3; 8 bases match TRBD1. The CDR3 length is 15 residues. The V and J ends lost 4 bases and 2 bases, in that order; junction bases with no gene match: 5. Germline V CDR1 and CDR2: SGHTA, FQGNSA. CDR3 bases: TGTGCCAGCAGCTCCAGGGGGCTGTACACAGATACGCAGTATTTT. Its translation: CASSSRGLYTDTQYF.

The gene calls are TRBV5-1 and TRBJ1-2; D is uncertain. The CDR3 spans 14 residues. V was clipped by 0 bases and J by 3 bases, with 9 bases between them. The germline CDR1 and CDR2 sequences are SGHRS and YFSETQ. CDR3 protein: CASSLVGGDYGYTF. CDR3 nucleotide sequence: TGCGCCAGCAGCTTGGTTGGCGGCGACTATGGCTACACCTTC.